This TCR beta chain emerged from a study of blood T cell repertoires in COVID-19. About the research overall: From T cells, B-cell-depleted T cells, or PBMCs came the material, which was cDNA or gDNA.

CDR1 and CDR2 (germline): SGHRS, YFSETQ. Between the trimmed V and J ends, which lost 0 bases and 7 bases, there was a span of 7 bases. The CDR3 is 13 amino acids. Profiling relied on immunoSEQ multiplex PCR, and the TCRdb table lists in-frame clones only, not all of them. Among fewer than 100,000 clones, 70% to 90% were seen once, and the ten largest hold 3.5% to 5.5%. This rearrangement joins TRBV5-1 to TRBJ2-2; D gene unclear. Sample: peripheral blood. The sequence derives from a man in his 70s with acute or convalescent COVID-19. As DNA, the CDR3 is TGCGCCAGCAGCTTGGAGCTGGTCGGGGAGCTGTTTTTT. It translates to CASSLELVGELFF.